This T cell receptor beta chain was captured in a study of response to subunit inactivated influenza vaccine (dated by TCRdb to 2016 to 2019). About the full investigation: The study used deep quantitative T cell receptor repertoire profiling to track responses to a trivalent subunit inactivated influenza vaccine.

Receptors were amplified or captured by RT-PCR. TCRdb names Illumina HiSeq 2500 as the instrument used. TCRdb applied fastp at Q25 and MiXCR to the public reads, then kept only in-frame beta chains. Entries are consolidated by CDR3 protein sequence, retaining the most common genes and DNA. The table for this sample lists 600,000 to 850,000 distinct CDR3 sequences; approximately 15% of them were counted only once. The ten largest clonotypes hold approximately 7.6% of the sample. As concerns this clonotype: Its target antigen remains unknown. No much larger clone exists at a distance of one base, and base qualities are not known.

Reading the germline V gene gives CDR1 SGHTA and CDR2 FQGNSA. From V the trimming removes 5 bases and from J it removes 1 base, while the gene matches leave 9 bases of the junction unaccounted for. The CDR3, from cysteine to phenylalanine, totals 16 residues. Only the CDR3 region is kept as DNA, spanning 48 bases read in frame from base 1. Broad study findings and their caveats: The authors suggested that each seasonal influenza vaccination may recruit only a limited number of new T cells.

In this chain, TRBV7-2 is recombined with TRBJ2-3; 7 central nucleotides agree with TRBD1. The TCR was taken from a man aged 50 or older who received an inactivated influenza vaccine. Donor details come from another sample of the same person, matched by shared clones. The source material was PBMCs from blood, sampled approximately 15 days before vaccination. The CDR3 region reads CASSQGRGGGTDTQYF. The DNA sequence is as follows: TGTGCCAGCAGCCAAGGGCGAGGGGGCGGCACAGATACGCAGTATTTT.